What follows are 27 T cell receptor beta chains derived from one specimen sequenced in a study of T cells after yellow fever vaccination. TCRdb fed the 5' RACE reads into MiXCR, producing one record per CDR3 protein. The sample lists about 300,000 distinct CDR3 sequences; 4% were seen once. Sequencing used PBMCs, obtained 5 days after the yellow fever booster vaccination. These receptors were obtained from a man younger than 35 who received the YFV17D yellow fever vaccine.

V is TRBV24-1 and J is TRBJ1-2; unclear D gene. The CDR3 sequence is 15 residues long. Looked up from germline, CDR1 is KGHDR and CDR2 is SFDVKD. Trimming took 9 bases from V and 8 from J, leaving 24 bases between them. The CDR3 protein is CATAGEDDGSFGYTF. The DNA for the CDR3 is TGTGCCACCGCTGGCGAGGACGATGGGTCCTTCGGCTACACCTTC.

This clonotype was observed many times. The chain joins TRBV20-1 to TRBJ2-1; D may match TRBD1 or TRBD2 (5 bases each). V lost 8 bases and J lost 7, with 24 bases in between. Germline V gene sequence: CDR1 DFQATT, CDR2 SNEGSKA (reference sequence). The CDR3 length is 15 residues. This chain's CDR3 is CSFMRPGGIVNEQFF. The CDR3 DNA sequence: TGCAGTTTTATGCGGCCTGGGGGTATAGTAAATGAGCAGTTCTTC.

This clonotype has only a few counts. For the CDR3, the DNA is TGTGCCAGCAGTCAAGGGGGAGCTTCCATCGAGTATGGCTACACCTTC. Translating it yields CASSQGGASIEYGYTF. This sequence joins TRBV28 and TRBJ1-2; TRBD1 might be the D (6 bases). The V gene lost 5 bases and the J gene lost 5 bases, with 21 bases spanning the gap. CDR1 is MDHEN, CDR2 SYDVKM, per germline. This CDR3 has 16 amino acids.

The genes are TRBV2 and TRBJ2-2; TRBD1 matches at 8 bases. CDR3 length equals 14 residues. V gave up 7 bases and J gave up 6 bases; unmatched junction bases: 7. Looked up from germline, CDR1 is SNHLY and CDR2 is FYNNEI. The CDR3 region is CASKTQGAAGELFF. The CDR3 DNA is TGTGCCAGCAAGACCCAGGGGGCTGCCGGGGAGCTGTTTTTT.

Ten or more counts support this clonotype. The V and J genes are TRBV4-3 and TRBJ2-5; D may be TRBD2 (6 bases). V lost 2 bases to trimming and J lost 5 bases, with 15 bases between them. The CDR3 is made up of 15 amino acids. Germline loops: CDR1 LGHNA, CDR2 YSLEER. This chain's CDR3 is CASSQLDYPGETQYF. CDR3 nucleotides: TGCGCCAGCAGCCAATTGGACTACCCAGGGGAGACCCAGTACTTC.

The chain links TRBV7-2 to TRBJ2-2; D gene ambiguous. Germline V gives CDR1 SGHTA, CDR2 FQGNSA. Trimming took 3 bases from V and 5 from J, leaving 16 bases between them. This CDR3 region has 16 residues. The CDR3 region is CASSLISPVRTGELFF. CDR3 DNA sequence: TGTGCCAGCAGCTTGATTAGTCCGGTGAGGACCGGGGAGCTGTTTTTT.

This clonotype was detected only a few times. V and J are TRBV11-2 and TRBJ2-6; D is unclear. This CDR3 is built from 13 residues. V was clipped by 8 bases and J by 1 base, with 6 bases between them. The germline V gene has CDR1 SGHAT and CDR2 FQNNGV. The CDR3 coding sequence is TGTGCCAGCGTGTTTTCTGGGGCCAACGTCCTGACTTTC. Translated, it gives CASVFSGANVLTF. The variable domain in full, completed from reference TRBV11-2 and TRBJ2-6, reads EAGVAQSPRYKIIEKRQSVAFWCNPISGHATLYWYQQILGQGPKLLIQFQNNGVVDDSQLPKDRFSAERLKGVDSTLKIQPAKLEDSAVYLCASVFSGANVLTFGAGSRLTVL.

A few counts support this clonotype. This sequence joins TRBV27 and TRBJ1-5, with D perhaps TRBD1 (5 bases). The CDR3 extends over 15 amino acids. Trimming took off 6 bases at V and 6 bases at J, with 18 bases between the two ends. Germline lookup yields CDR1 MNHEY and CDR2 SMNVEV (reference sequence). CDR3 DNA: TGTGCCAGCAGCCAGACACCTTCGGGGGGTCAGCCCCAGCATTTT. It specifies CASSQTPSGGQPQHF.

The chain joins TRBV5-4 to TRBJ2-3; a weak D match, TRBD1 (6 bases). The germline V gene encodes CDR1 SGHNT and CDR2 YYREEE (reference sequence). There are 14 residues in the CDR3. V lost 7 bases to trimming and J lost 4 bases, with 16 bases between them. The CDR3 loop is CASSLGGIADTQYF. The DNA of the CDR3 is TGTGCCAGCTCCCTAGGGGGAATCGCAGATACGCAGTATTTT. Combining the CDR3 with reference TRBV5-4 and TRBJ2-3 gives the whole variable domain ETGVTQSPTHLIKTRGQQVTLRCSSQSGHNTVSWYQQALGQGPQFIFQYYREEENGRGNFPPRFSGLQFPNYSSELNVNALELDDSALYLCASSLGGIADTQYFGPGTRLTVL.

This clonotype was picked up many times. The chain carries TRBV30 and TRBJ2-3, with D unclear. There are 11 residues in the CDR3. V lost 0 bases to trimming and J lost 6 bases, with 4 bases between them. Germline loops: CDR1 GTSNPN, CDR2 SVGIG (reference sequence). The CDR3 is CAWSVSDTQYF. In nucleotides, the CDR3 is TGTGCCTGGAGTGTTTCGGATACGCAGTATTTT.

The sample holds a few counts of this clonotype. The chain joins TRBV5-1 to TRBJ2-3; maybe TRBD2 (5 bases). With 4 bases removed from V and 0 bases from J, the gap between germline ends came to 15 bases. The CDR3 covers 16 residues. Germline assignment: CDR1 SGHRS and CDR2 YFSETQ. As DNA, the CDR3 is TGCGCCAGCAGCCCCGAGGACTTCTCTAGCACAGATACGCAGTATTTT. Translating gives CASSPEDFSSTDTQYF.

This clonotype has a count of ten or more. The chain joins TRBV10-3 to TRBJ2-7, with 8 bases lining up with TRBD1. Germline-derived CDR1 and CDR2 are ENHRY and SYGVKD. The V segment lost 6 bases and the J segment 7 bases; nucleotides outside the gene matches: 5. The CDR3 length is 12 residues. The CDR3 loop is CAIRRTGKEQYF. CDR3 DNA: TGTGCCATCAGGAGGACAGGGAAGGAGCAGTACTTC.

This clonotype was counted a few times. This chain joins TRBV5-6 and TRBJ2-7; the D is unclear. CDR1 is SGHDT and CDR2 is YYEEEE in the germline V gene. V was pared by 1 base and J by 0 bases, with 5 bases between. This CDR3 has 13 amino acids. CDR3 sequence (DNA): TGTGCCAGCAGCTTGCTTAGCTCCTACGAGCAGTACGTC. Protein: CASSLLSSYEQYV.

The chain employs TRBV20-1 and TRBJ1-2, with TRBD1 matching 8 bases. Germline V gene sequence: CDR1 DFQATT, CDR2 SNEGSKA (reference sequence). This CDR3 contains 14 residues. V lost 1 base, J lost 8 bases, and 9 bases stayed unmatched. CDR3: CSARVGRGLRGYTF. The CDR3 nucleotides are TGCAGTGCTAGAGTGGGCAGGGGGCTTCGAGGCTACACCTTC.

This clonotype was counted many times. The rearrangement uses TRBV3-1 and TRBJ2-1; D is undetermined. The germline V gene has CDR1 LGHDT and CDR2 YNNKEL (reference sequence). The CDR3 spans 14 residues. The V gene lost 4 bases and the J gene lost 2 bases, with 9 bases spanning the gap. In nucleotides, the CDR3 is TGTGCCAGCAGCCGGACCGAAACCTACAATGAGCAGTTCTTC. Translating gives CASSRTETYNEQFF.

The genes are TRBV6-1 and TRBJ2-3; D gene unclear. The CDR3 sequence is 15 residues long. V gave up 4 bases and J gave up 2 bases, with 13 bases separating them. Looked up from germline, CDR1 is MNHNS and CDR2 is SASEGT. The CDR3 coding sequence is TGTGCCAGCAGTGTCCAGATGGCAGTCACAGATACGCAGTATTTT. Amino acids: CASSVQMAVTDTQYF.

The chain employs TRBV1 and TRBJ2-7; the table's D call, TRBD2, has no DNA check behind it. TRBV1 is a documented pseudogene. This CDR3 comprises 13 residues. The CDR3 region has the DNA TGCACCAGCAGCCAAGATCGGGAGGGGAGTAAGTACGTC. Encoded protein: CTSSQDREGSKYV.

The chain is built from TRBV18 and TRBJ2-7; perhaps D is TRBD1 or TRBD2 (5 bases each). V lost 3 bases and J lost 2, with 11 bases in between. This CDR3 has 14 amino acids. Germline CDR1 KGHSH, CDR2 LQKENI. CDR3 residues: CASSPGTAAYEQYF. CDR3 DNA sequence: TGTGCCAGCTCACCCGGGACGGCGGCCTACGAGCAGTACTTC. Based on the CDR3 plus reference TRBV18 and TRBJ2-7, the full variable domain is NAGVMQNPRHLVRRRGQEARLRCSPMKGHSHVYWYRQLPEEGLKFMVYLQKENIIDESGMPKERFSAEFPKEGPSILRIQQVVRGDSAAYFCASSPGTAAYEQYFGPGTRLTVT.

This clonotype has a count of ten or more. The chain couples TRBV21-1 to TRBJ2-7; the table names TRBD1, a call not compared with the DNA. TRBV21-1 represents a pseudogene. The CDR3 has 13 residues. Here the CDR3 reads CASSKAGDYEQYF. CDR3 bases: TGTGCCAGCAGCAAGGCAGGGGACTACGAGCAGTACTTC.

This clonotype was found many times. CDR3 bases: TGTGCCAGCAGCTTGGCCGATGGACAGGCTGCCTACAATGAGCAGTTCTTC. Its protein is CASSLADGQAAYNEQFF. The J gene is TRBJ2-1, the V gene TRBV11-1, with TRBD1 matching 7 bases. The germline V gene has CDR1 SGHAT and CDR2 FQDESV (reference sequence). This CDR3 has 17 residues. The trim removed 3 bases at V and 2 bases at J, leaving 10 bases unmatched. Based on the CDR3 plus reference TRBV11-1 and TRBJ2-1, the full variable domain is EAEVAQSPRYKITEKSQAVAFWCDPISGHATLYWYRQILGQGPELLVQFQDESVVDDSQLPKDRFSAERLKGVDSTLKIQPAELGDSAMYLCASSLADGQAAYNEQFFGPGTRLTVL.

This clonotype was seen repeatedly, ten times or more. The rearrangement uses TRBV7-9 and TRBJ2-2; TRBD1 is a possible D gene (5 bases). This CDR3 is 14 amino acids long. Trimming left V 10 bases short and J 0 bases short, with 12 bases between. CDR1 and CDR2 from the germline V gene are SEHNR and FQNEAQ (reference sequence). The CDR3 DNA reads as TGTGCCAACGTTGACAGCGCGAACACCGGGGAGCTGTTTTTT. The encoded protein is CANVDSANTGELFF.

This clonotype has only a few counts. The rearrangement joins TRBV19 to TRBJ1-1; D not resolved. Germline loops: CDR1 LNHDA, CDR2 SQIVND (reference sequence). The CDR3 consists of 14 residues. V lost 3 bases and J 0 bases, leaving 8 bases between the germline ends. The CDR3 reads CASSMGSMNTEAFF. CDR3 nucleotides: TGTGCCAGTAGTATGGGCAGCATGAACACTGAAGCTTTCTTT.

The rearrangement joins TRBV9 to TRBJ1-2; D unresolved. Between the trimmed V and J ends, which lost 4 bases and 0 bases, there was a span of 13 bases. The CDR3 loop spans 15 amino acids. The V gene's germline CDR1 is SGDLS and CDR2 YYNGEE. The DNA of the CDR3 is TGTGCCAGCAGCCCCGGACCCGCCGCTAACTATGGCTACACCTTC. Protein sequence: CASSPGPAANYGYTF.

A few counts support this clonotype. The J gene is TRBJ2-7, the V gene TRBV7-2, with TRBD2 matching 8 bases. This CDR3 spans 15 amino acids. Germline lookup yields CDR1 SGHTA and CDR2 FQGNSA. J was trimmed by 3 bases and V by 3 bases; bases with no gene match: 7. The CDR3 nucleotides read TGTGCCAGCAGCTTCGGTGCGGGGGGCGTCTACGAGCAGTACTTC. Amino acids: CASSFGAGGVYEQYF.

There are a few counts of this clonotype. The V gene is TRBV19, the J gene TRBJ2-2, with 11 positions matching TRBD1. The J segment lost 5 bases and the V segment lost 7 bases, leaving 3 bases of the junction unmatched. CDR3 length: 14 residues. The germline CDR1 and CDR2 sequences are LNHDA and SQIVND (reference sequence). CDR3 loop: CASKGQGVTGELFF. For the CDR3, the DNA is TGTGCCAGTAAGGGACAGGGGGTAACCGGGGAGCTGTTTTTT.

The rearrangement joins TRBV5-8 to TRBJ2-2; D remains unclear. Trimming cost V 0 bases and J 0 bases, with 6 bases left between them. Germline V CDR1 and CDR2: SGHTS, YDEGEE. This CDR3 contains 15 residues. The CDR3 nucleotides read TGTGCCAGCAGCTTGGCCATGGCGAACACCGGGGAGCTGTTTTTT. Protein: CASSLAMANTGELFF.

This clonotype came up a few times. The V call is TRBV24-1, the J call TRBJ2-5; D gene uncertain. Germline loops: CDR1 KGHDR, CDR2 SFDVKD. V lost 8 bases, J lost 2 bases, and 14 bases lay in between. The CDR3 contains 14 residues. The CDR3: CATNGQSSQETQYF. The CDR3 DNA reads as TGTGCCACCAACGGGCAGAGTAGTCAAGAGACCCAGTACTTC.